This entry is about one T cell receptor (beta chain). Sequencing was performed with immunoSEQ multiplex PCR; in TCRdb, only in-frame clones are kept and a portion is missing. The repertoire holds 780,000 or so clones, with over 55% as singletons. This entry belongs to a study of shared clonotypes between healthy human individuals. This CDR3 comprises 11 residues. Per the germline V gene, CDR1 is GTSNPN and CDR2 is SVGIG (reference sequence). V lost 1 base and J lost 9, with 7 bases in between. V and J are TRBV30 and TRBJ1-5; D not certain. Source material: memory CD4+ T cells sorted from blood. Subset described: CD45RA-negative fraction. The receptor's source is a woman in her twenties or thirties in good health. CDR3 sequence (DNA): TGTGCCTGGAGTGGGGTGGGGCCCCAGCATTTT. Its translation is CAWSGVGPQHF.